The present T cell receptor (delta chain) was sequenced within a study of gamma-delta T cells after stem cell transplantation. TCRdb reanalyzed the RT-PCR reads using CATT. The sample lists around 16,000 delta-chain clones; about 8.5% were seen once. The CDR3 runs 19 residues. Germline loops: CDR1 GEAIGNYY, CDR2 EKD. V was cut by 3 bases and J by 0 bases, with 25 bases left in between. Specimen: gamma-delta T cells. The rearrangement uses TRDV2 and TRDJ1; a possible D gene is TRDD3 (5 bases). This TCR was sampled from a human donor. It is not recorded whose cells these are; they may come from a transplant donor. The CDR3 bases are TGTGCCTGTGACCCAAGCAGTAGGGGACCGCCGGAGTACACCGATAAACTCATCTTT. Protein: CACDPSSRGPPEYTDKLIF.